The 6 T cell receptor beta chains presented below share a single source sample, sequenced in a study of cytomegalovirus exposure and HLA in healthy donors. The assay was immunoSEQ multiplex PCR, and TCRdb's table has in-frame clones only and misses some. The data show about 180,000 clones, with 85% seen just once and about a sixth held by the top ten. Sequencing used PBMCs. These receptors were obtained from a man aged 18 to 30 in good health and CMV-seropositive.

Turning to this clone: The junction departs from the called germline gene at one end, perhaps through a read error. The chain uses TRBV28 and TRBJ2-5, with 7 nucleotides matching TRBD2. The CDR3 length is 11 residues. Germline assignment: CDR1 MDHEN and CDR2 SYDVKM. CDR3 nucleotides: TGTGCCAGCAGTAAAGCAAGCGGGACGCACTTC. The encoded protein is CASSKASGTHF.

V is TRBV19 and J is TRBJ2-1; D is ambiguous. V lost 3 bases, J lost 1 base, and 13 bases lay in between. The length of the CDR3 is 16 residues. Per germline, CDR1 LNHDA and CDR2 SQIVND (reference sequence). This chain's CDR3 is CASSIVGAFSYNEQFF. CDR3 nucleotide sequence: TGTGCCAGTAGTATCGTAGGAGCGTTTTCCTACAATGAGCAGTTCTTC.

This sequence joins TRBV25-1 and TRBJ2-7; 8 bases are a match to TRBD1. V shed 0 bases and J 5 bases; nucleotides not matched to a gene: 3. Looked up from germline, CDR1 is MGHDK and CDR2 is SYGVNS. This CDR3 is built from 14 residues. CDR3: CASSEYGQGNEQYF. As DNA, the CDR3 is TGTGCCAGCAGTGAATATGGACAGGGAAACGAGCAGTACTTC.

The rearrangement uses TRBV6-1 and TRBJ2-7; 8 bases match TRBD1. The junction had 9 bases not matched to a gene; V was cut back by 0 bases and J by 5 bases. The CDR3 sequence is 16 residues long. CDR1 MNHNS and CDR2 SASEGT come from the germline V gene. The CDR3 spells CASSEAIGDRGDEQYF. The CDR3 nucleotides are TGTGCCAGCAGTGAAGCGATAGGAGACAGGGGAGACGAGCAGTACTTC.

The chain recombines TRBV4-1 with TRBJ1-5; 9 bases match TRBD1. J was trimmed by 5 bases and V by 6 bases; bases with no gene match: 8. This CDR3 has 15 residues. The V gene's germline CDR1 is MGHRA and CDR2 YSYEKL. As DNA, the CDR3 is TGCGCCAGCAGACGTTTACAGGGGGCCCATCAGCCCCAGCATTTT. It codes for CASRRLQGAHQPQHF.

DNA for the CDR3: TGTGCCAGCAGTGGCTTCGGCGGGGGGGTCACCGGGGAGCTGTTTTTT. It codes for CASSGFGGGVTGELFF. The chain recombines TRBV2 with TRBJ2-2, with TRBD2 identical over 9 bases. Germline CDR1 SNHLY, CDR2 FYNNEI. Trimming at V came to 4 bases and at J to 4 bases, leaving 7 bases not matched to a gene. The CDR3 covers 16 residues.